This T cell receptor (beta chain) is from a study of T cells in Graves' hyperthyroidism and ophthalmopathy. Whole-study findings and limits: Blood shared most expanded thyroid clonotypes above 0.001.

Germline assignment: CDR1 LGHNA and CDR2 YSLEER. After removal of 3 bases from V and 3 bases from J, the junction contained 3 bases not matched to a gene. This CDR3 contains 15 residues. Amplification of TCR beta CDR3 regions was performed using RNA transcripts as template. The HTBI primer set was used in a first-round RT-PCR of the TCR CDR3. From the multiplex PCR reads, TCRdb called clonotypes with MiXCR, one entry per CDR3 protein. The sample holds about 710,000 distinct CDR3 sequences, roughly 15% seen once. The table lists this clonotype with a few counts. Its target is not known. Sequenced input: blood. The origin of this receptor is a man between 18 and 35 years old with Graves' hyperthyroidism. This chain uses TRBV4-3 with TRBJ2-7; 12 positions match TRBD2. The CDR3 bases are TGCGCCAGCAGCCACGGACTAGCGGGAAACTACGAGCAGTACTTC. It yields the protein CASSHGLAGNYEQYF.